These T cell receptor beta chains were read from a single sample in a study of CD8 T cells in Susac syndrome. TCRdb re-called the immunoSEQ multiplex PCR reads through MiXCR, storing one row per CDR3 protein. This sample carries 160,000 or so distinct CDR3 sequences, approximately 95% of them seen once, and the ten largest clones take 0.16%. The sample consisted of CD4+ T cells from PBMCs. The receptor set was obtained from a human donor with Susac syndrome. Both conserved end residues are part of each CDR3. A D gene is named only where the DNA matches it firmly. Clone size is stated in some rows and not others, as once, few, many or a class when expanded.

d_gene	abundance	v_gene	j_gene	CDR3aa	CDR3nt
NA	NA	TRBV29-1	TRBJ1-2	CSVEGYRADGIGYTF	TGCAGCGTTGAAGGGTACAGGGCGGATGGTATTGGCTACACCTTC
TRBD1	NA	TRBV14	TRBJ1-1	CASSPLTGFTEAFF	TGTGCCAGCAGCCCGTTGACAGGGTTCACTGAAGCTTTCTTT
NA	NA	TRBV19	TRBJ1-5	CASSPTAPNQPQHF	TGTGCCAGTAGCCCTACAGCGCCGAATCAGCCCCAGCATTTT
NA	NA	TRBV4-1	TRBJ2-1	CASSQSQAAPNEQFF	TGCGCCAGCAGCCAATCGCAGGCGGCCCCCAATGAGCAGTTCTTC
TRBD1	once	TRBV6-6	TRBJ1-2	CASSYTRDSQGYTF	TGTGCCAGCAGTTACACGAGGGACAGTCAAGGCTACACCTTC
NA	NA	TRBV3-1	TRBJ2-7	CASSRSRSGEQYF	TGTGCCAGCAGCCGTTCCAGGTCGGGCGAGCAGTACTTC
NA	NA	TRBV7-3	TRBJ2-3	CASSDGGPDTQYF	TGTGCCAGCAGCGATGGGGGGCCCGATACGCAGTATTTT
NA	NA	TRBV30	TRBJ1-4	CALHEKLFF	TGTGCCCTACATGAAAAACTGTTTTTT
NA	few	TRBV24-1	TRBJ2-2	CATSDHLGLVSGTGELFF	TGTGCCACCAGTGATCATCTTGGACTGGTCTCGGGCACCGGGGAGCTGTTTTTT
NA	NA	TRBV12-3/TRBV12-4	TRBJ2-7	CASSLVGIEQYF	TGTGCCAGCAGTTTAGTGGGGATCGAGCAGTACTTC
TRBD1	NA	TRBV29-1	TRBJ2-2	CSVADRGPGELFF	TGCAGCGTTGCAGACAGGGGGCCCGGGGAGCTGTTTTTT
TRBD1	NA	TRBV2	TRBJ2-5	CASSEQGQTQETQYF	TGTGCCAGCAGTGAACAGGGACAGACCCAAGAGACCCAGTACTTC
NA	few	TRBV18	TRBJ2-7	CASSPPGASYEQYF	TGTGCCAGCTCACCTCCGGGAGCCTCCTACGAGCAGTACTTC
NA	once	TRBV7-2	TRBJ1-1	CASSLDSSNTEAFF	TGTGCCAGCAGCCTTGACAGCTCCAACACTGAAGCTTTCTTT
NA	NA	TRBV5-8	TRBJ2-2	CASSLEGGYTGELFF	TGTGCCAGCAGCTTGGAAGGGGGGTACACCGGGGAGCTGTTTTTT
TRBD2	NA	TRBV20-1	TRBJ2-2	CSARDLRTSGGGGELFF	TGCAGTGCTAGAGATCTGAGGACTAGCGGGGGTGGCGGGGAGCTGTTTTTT
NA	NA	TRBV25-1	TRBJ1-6	CASSADTRSPLHF	TGTGCCAGCAGTGCGGACACACGTTCACCCCTCCACTTT
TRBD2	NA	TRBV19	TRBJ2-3	CASRGSGGQYTDTQYF	TGTGCCAGTAGGGGTAGCGGGGGGCAATACACAGATACGCAGTATTTT
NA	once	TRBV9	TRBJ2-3	CASSVQTSTDTQYF	TGTGCCAGCAGCGTCCAAACGAGCACAGATACGCAGTATTTT
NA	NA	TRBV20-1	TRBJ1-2	CSARARGGYTF	TGCAGTGCTAGAGCCCGGGGTGGCTACACCTTC
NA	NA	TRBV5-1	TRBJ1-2	CASSPFRGPVYGYTF	TGCGCCAGCAGCCCGTTCCGGGGCCCTGTGTATGGCTACACCTTC
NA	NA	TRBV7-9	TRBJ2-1	CASSLPRNGQKQFF	TGTGCCAGCAGCTTGCCCCGGAACGGTCAAAAGCAGTTCTTC
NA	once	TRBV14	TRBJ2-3	CASSQDLSPDTQYF	TGTGCCAGCAGCCAAGATTTGAGCCCAGATACGCAGTATTTT
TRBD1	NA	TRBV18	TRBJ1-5	CASSPTGGDQPQHF	TGTGCCAGCTCACCGACAGGGGGAGATCAGCCCCAGCATTTT
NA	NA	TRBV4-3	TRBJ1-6	CASRRESHDSSPLHF	TGCGCCAGCAGGAGAGAGAGTCACGACTCTTCACCCCTCCACTTT
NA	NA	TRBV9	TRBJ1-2	CASSVELTGGRYGYTF	TGTGCCAGCAGCGTAGAGCTCACCGGGGGACGATATGGCTACACCTTC
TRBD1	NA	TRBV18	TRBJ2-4	CASSPGQGTLDIQYF	TGTGCCAGCTCACCAGGACAGGGGACTCTCGACATTCAGTACTTC
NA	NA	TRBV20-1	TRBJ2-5	CSAATPQRSQETQYF	TGCAGTGCTGCCACACCACAGCGGTCACAAGAGACCCAGTACTTC
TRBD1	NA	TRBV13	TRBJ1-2	CASSSQRDRHYGYTF	TGTGCCAGCAGCTCCCAACGGGACAGGCACTATGGCTACACCTTC
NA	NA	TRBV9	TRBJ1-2	CASSVNAYGYTF	TGTGCCAGCAGCGTAAACGCCTATGGCTACACCTTC
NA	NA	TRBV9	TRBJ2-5	CASTRFGGQDHQETQYF	TGTGCCAGCACCCGATTTGGAGGGCAGGACCACCAAGAGACCCAGTACTTC
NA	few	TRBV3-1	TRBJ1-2	CASSQDPGYGYTF	TGTGCCAGCAGCCAAGATCCGGGGTACGGCTACACCTTC
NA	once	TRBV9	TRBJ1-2	CASSLVSNYGYTF	TGTGCCAGCAGCCTCGTATCGAACTATGGCTACACCTTC
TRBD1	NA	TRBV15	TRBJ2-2	CATSRDLRDRRYTGELFF	TGTGCCACCAGCAGAGATCTACGGGACAGGCGATACACCGGGGAGCTGTTTTTT
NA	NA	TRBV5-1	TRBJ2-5	CASSFPGRETQYF	TGCGCCAGCAGCTTTCCCGGGAGAGAGACCCAGTACTTC
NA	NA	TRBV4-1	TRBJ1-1	CASSQGRAREAFF	TGCGCCAGCAGCCAAGGGCGGGCCCGTGAAGCTTTCTTT
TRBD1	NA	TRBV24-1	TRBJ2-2	CATSPGQGGELFF	TGTGCCACCAGTCCGGGACAGGGCGGGGAGCTGTTTTTT
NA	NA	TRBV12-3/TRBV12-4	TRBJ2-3	CASSSLADTDTQYF	TGTGCCAGCAGTTCTCTAGCCGACACAGATACGCAGTATTTT
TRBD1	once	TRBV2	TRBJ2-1	CASTGGGNEQFF	TGTGCCAGCACAGGGGGCGGGAATGAGCAGTTCTTC
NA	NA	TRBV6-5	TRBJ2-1	CASSYAGQGSFNEQFF	TGTGCCAGCAGTTACGCCGGGCAGGGAAGCTTTAATGAGCAGTTCTTC
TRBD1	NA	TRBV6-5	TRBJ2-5	CASSYRQGGETQYF	TGTGCCAGCAGTTACCGACAGGGGGGGGAGACCCAGTACTTC
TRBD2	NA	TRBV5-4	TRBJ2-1	CASSGVFGTSVFEQFF	TGTGCCAGCAGCGGGGTGTTTGGGACTAGCGTATTTGAGCAGTTCTTC
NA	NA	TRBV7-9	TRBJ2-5	CASSLGGTVETQYF	TGTGCCAGCAGCTTAGGCGGGACTGTAGAGACCCAGTACTTC
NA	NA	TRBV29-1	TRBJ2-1	CSVDSPLSYNEQFF	TGCAGCGTTGACAGCCCGCTCTCCTACAATGAGCAGTTCTTC
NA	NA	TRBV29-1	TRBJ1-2	CSAQGDSDGYTF	TGCAGCGCCCAAGGGGACTCGGATGGCTACACCTTC
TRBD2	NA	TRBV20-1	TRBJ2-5	CSALGPGGEETQYF	TGCAGTGCGCTAGGACCTGGGGGGGAGGAGACCCAGTACTTC
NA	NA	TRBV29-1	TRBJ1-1	CSVAFPLSNTEAFF	TGCAGCGTGGCGTTCCCCCTGTCGAACACTGAAGCTTTCTTT
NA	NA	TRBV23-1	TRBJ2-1	CASSHSEEQFF	TGCGCCAGCAGTCATAGCGAAGAGCAGTTCTTC
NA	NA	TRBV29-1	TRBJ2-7	CSVNTGVYEQYF	TGCAGCGTAAACACCGGGGTCTACGAGCAGTACTTC
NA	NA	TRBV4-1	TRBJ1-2	CASSQVGIAVGGYTF	TGCGCCAGCAGCCAAGTTGGGATCGCTGTCGGGGGCTACACCTTC
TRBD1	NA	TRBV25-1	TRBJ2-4	CASSPGTGNPANIQYF	TGTGCCAGCAGCCCCGGGACAGGCAATCCTGCGAACATTCAGTACTTC
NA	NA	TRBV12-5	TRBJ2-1	CASGLDTHNEQFF	TGTGCTAGTGGTCTCGACACCCACAATGAGCAGTTCTTC
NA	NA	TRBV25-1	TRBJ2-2	CASRNTGELFF	TGTGCCAGCAGGAACACCGGGGAGCTGTTTTTT
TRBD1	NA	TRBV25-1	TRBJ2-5	CASSDHRGRGETQYF	TGTGCCAGCAGTGACCACAGGGGGCGAGGGGAGACCCAGTACTTC